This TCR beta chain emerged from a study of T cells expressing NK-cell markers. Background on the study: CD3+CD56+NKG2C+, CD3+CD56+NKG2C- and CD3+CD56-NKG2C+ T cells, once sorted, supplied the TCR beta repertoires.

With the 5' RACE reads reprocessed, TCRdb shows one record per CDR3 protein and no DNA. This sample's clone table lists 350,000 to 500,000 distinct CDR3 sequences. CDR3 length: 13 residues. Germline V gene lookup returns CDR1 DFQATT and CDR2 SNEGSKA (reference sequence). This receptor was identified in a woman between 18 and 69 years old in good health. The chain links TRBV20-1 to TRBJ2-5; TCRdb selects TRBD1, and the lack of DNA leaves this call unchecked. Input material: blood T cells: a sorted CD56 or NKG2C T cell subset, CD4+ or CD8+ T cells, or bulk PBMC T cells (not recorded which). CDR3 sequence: CSARAPELETQYF.